The 31 T cell receptor beta chains listed next were all sequenced from one sample in a study of blood T cell repertoires in COVID-19. Repertoires were generated with immunoSEQ multiplex PCR, while TCRdb's copy carries only in-frame clones and drops some. Found here are 110,000 or so clones, around 85% of them singletons; the top ten hold more than 10%. The material sequenced was peripheral blood. The receptors were sampled from a human donor in a cohort sampled during active COVID-19.

The rearrangement uses TRBV4-2 and TRBJ2-1; 8 bases match TRBD1. The CDR3 has 18 residues. The J segment lost 8 bases and the V segment lost 5 bases, leaving 20 bases of the junction unmatched. Germline-derived CDR1 and CDR2 are LGHNA and YNFKEQ. CDR3 sequence: CASSSLGRGRGRIDEQFF. CDR3 bases: TGTGCCAGCAGCTCTCTCGGACGCGGCAGGGGGCGCATCGATGAGCAGTTCTTC.

The chain is built from TRBV7-2 and TRBJ1-5; TRBD1 might be the D (6 bases). Looked up from germline, CDR1 is SGHTA and CDR2 is FQGNSA. CDR3 length equals 14 residues. Trimming shortened V by 5 bases and J by 3 bases, and 11 bases separated the two germline ends. The CDR3 DNA reads as TGTGCCAGCAGCCAAGGACAGTACAATCAGCCCCAGCATTTT. Its translation is CASSQGQYNQPQHF.

The rearrangement uses TRBV25-1 and TRBJ2-3; 9 nucleotides match TRBD1. CDR1 is MGHDK and CDR2 is SYGVNS in the germline V gene. J gave up 3 bases and V 3 bases, and 1 base lay outside the gene matches. This CDR3 has 14 amino acids. The CDR3 coding sequence is TGTGCCAGCAGTGATGGGACAGGGACAGATACGCAGTATTTT. Its translation is CASSDGTGTDTQYF.

The chain joins TRBV10-1 to TRBJ1-1; tentative D call: TRBD1 (5 bases). The V and J ends lost 3 bases and 4 bases respectively, with 9 bases between them. Per germline, CDR1 WNHNN and CDR2 SYGVQD (reference sequence). CDR3 length: 13 amino acids. CDR3 sequence (DNA): TGCGCCAGCAGTGACCAGGGTGCCACTGAAGCTTTCTTT. Translation gives CASSDQGATEAFF.

A remark on this clone: This same CDR3 is encoded by further DNA sequences in the sample. The J gene is TRBJ2-1, the V gene TRBV4-3; 15 nucleotides line up with TRBD2. Germline CDR1 LGHNA, CDR2 YSLEER. The CDR3 runs 15 residues. V was pared by 6 bases and J by 6 bases, with 3 bases of the junction left unmatched. CDR3 coding DNA: TGCGCCAGCAGTCGGACTAGCGGGGGGGTCAATGAGCAGTTCTTC. Translated: CASSRTSGGVNEQFF.

The chain recombines TRBV5-1 with TRBJ1-2, with TRBD1 matching over 7 bases. The CDR3 length is 12 residues. Germline trimming cut 8 bases from V and 4 bases from J; bases unmatched to any gene: 5. CDR1 and CDR2 (germline): SGHRS, YFSETQ. The CDR3 DNA reads as TGCGCCAGTTATACAGGGGCCTATGGCTACACCTTC. It is translated as CASYTGAYGYTF.

The V and J genes are TRBV6-5 and TRBJ1-6; D is ambiguous. The CDR3 is made up of 13 amino acids. Trimming removed 3 bases from V and 8 bases from J, with 8 bases in between. Germline V CDR1 and CDR2: MNHEY, SVGAGI. DNA for the CDR3: TGTGCCAGCAGTTATTTCACAGATTCACCCCTCCACTTT. Translation: CASSYFTDSPLHF.

V usage is TRBV7-9 and J usage is TRBJ2-1, with a weak D call TRBD1 (5 bases). CDR3 length: 15 amino acids. Trimming took off 3 bases at V and 6 bases at J, with 15 bases between the two ends. In germline, CDR1 is SEHNR, CDR2 FQNEAQ (reference sequence). The CDR3 region is CASSFRRGESNEQFF. CDR3 nucleotide sequence: TGTGCCAGCAGCTTTAGAAGGGGTGAGAGCAATGAGCAGTTCTTC.

DNA for the CDR3: TGTGCCACCTTAGGAGGACTCTCTCAATACGAGCAGTACTTC. This codes for CATLGGLSQYEQYF. The chain uses TRBV28 and TRBJ2-7; D is possibly TRBD2 (5 bases). CDR1 is MDHEN and CDR2 is SYDVKM in the germline V gene. This CDR3 has 14 residues. Trimming shortened V by 10 bases and J by 4 bases, and 20 bases separated the two germline ends.

This clone was observed once. The gene calls are TRBV10-3 and TRBJ1-2; no definite D call. Trimming took 3 bases from V and 6 from J, leaving 8 bases between them. The CDR3 loop spans 12 amino acids. The V gene's germline CDR1 is ENHRY and CDR2 SYGVKD. This chain's CDR3 is CAISETGDGYTF. The CDR3, as DNA: TGTGCCATCAGTGAAACGGGAGATGGCTACACCTTC.

This chain uses TRBV29-1 with TRBJ1-2; 9 bases match TRBD1. Trimming at V came to 5 bases and at J to 7 bases, leaving 8 bases not matched to a gene. Germline CDR1 reads SQVTM; CDR2 reads ANQGSEA. The CDR3 covers 13 residues. The CDR3 loop reads CSVIPGQGFGYTF. The CDR3 DNA reads TGCAGCGTTATACCGGGACAGGGTTTTGGCTACACCTTC.

The rearrangement links TRBV11-2 to TRBJ2-7, with TRBD1 identical over 10 bases. The CDR3 spans 14 residues. V was pared by 5 bases and J by 6 bases, with 7 bases of the junction left unmatched. CDR1 is SGHAT and CDR2 is FQNNGV in the germline V gene. CDR3 nucleotides: TGTGCCAGCAGCCCCCGGACAGGGGGGCGCGAGCAGTACTTC. Amino acid sequence: CASSPRTGGREQYF.

The CDR3 DNA follows: TGCGCCAGCAGCCCTCGGGGAGGAGGGGAGCTGTTTTTT. Protein product: CASSPRGGGELFF. The chain employs TRBV23-1 and TRBJ2-2; weak D call: TRBD2 (6 bases). TRBV23-1 falls under the ORF class, with uncertain function. CDR3 length: 13 residues. The V end was cut by 6 bases, the J end by 8 bases, with 13 bases between.

The chain has TRBV30 and TRBJ1-4; TRBD1 agrees at 7 bases. Germline CDR1 is GTSNPN and CDR2 is SVGIG (reference sequence). The CDR3 extends over 14 amino acids. With V trimmed by 0 bases and J by 8 bases, 6 bases remained unmatched. The CDR3 sequence is CAWSVETGLEKLFF. Here the CDR3 DNA reads TGTGCCTGGAGTGTCGAGACAGGGCTAGAAAAACTGTTTTTT.

The V gene is TRBV5-4, the J gene TRBJ2-7; 10 nucleotides align to TRBD2. The germline gives CDR1 SGHNT, CDR2 YYREEE (reference sequence). The trim removed 2 bases at V and 6 bases at J, leaving 14 bases unmatched. The CDR3 contains 17 residues. CDR3 region: CASSFRATSGDPPEQYF. The CDR3 region has the DNA TGTGCCAGCAGCTTTAGGGCAACTAGCGGGGACCCGCCCGAGCAGTACTTC.

The chain recombines TRBV7-2 with TRBJ2-3; 9 bases agree with TRBD1. Germline V lookup: CDR1 SGHTA, CDR2 FQGNSA. The length of the CDR3 is 17 residues. With V trimmed by 1 base and J by 5 bases, 10 bases remained unmatched. CDR3: CASSLGKHRGPKDTQYF. The CDR3 DNA reads TGTGCCAGCAGCTTAGGAAAACACAGGGGGCCTAAAGATACGCAGTATTTT.

J is TRBJ2-7 and V is TRBV2; 14 nucleotides match TRBD2. The CDR3 sequence is 17 residues long. The junction had 7 bases not matched to a gene; V was cut back by 6 bases and J by 0 bases. Germline V gene lookup returns CDR1 SNHLY and CDR2 FYNNEI. The CDR3 DNA reads TGTGCCAGCAGAGGACTAGCGGGGGGCCCGAGCTCCTACGAGCAGTACTTC. Encoded protein: CASRGLAGGPSSYEQYF.

The chain has TRBV10-3 and TRBJ1-1; D unclear. The V gene's germline CDR1 is ENHRY and CDR2 SYGVKD. The CDR3 covers 14 residues. Trimming cost V 2 bases and J 1 base, with 8 bases left between them. The CDR3 spells CAISEAEPNTEAFF. CDR3 DNA sequence: TGTGCCATCAGTGAGGCGGAGCCGAACACTGAAGCTTTCTTT.

This clone was counted a single time. The chain couples TRBV3-1 (or the pseudogene TRBV3-2) to TRBJ1-6; tentative D call: TRBD1 (5 bases). In germline, CDR1 is LGHDT, CDR2 YNNKEL (reference sequence). Trimming cost V 4 bases and J 8 bases, with 9 bases left between them. This CDR3 contains 13 residues. CDR3 coding DNA: TGTGCCAGCAGCCTCCTCAGGGATTCACCCCTCCACTTT. It yields the protein CASSLLRDSPLHF.

The chain uses TRBV25-1 and TRBJ2-7; TRBD2 might be the D (6 bases). Germline CDR1 and CDR2: MGHDK and SYGVNS. The ends were cut back, 4 bases at V and 0 bases at J, with 13 bases in the middle. The CDR3 has 15 amino acids. The CDR3 nucleotides read TGTGCCAGCAGTGGCGGGGCGGGGAGCTCCTACGAGCAGTACTTC. As protein: CASSGGAGSSYEQYF.

The CDR3 nucleotides read TGTGCCAGCAGTTACCACACTAGCAGCAGCACAGATACGCAGTATTTT. This encodes CASSYHTSSSTDTQYF. The chain joins TRBV6-2 or TRBV6-3 to TRBJ2-3, with TRBD2 as a possible D gene (6 bases). The CDR3 is 16 amino acids. V was pared by 2 bases and J by 0 bases, with 12 bases between. Germline V gene sequence: CDR1 MNHEY, CDR2 SVGEGT.

V usage is TRBV30 and J usage is TRBJ2-1, with D unclear. The CDR3 is 11 amino acids. Trimming stripped 3 bases from V and 8 bases from J, with 8 bases between. CDR1 and CDR2 (germline): GTSNPN, SVGIG (reference sequence). The DNA of the CDR3 is TGTGCCTGGAGGAAAGAGTATGAGCAGTTCTTC. Residues: CAWRKEYEQFF.

The chain recombines TRBV5-1 with TRBJ2-1, with TRBD2 as a possible D gene (6 bases). CDR1 and CDR2 (germline): SGHRS, YFSETQ. The germline V and J ends were trimmed by 2 bases and 6 bases, with 9 bases remaining between them. The length of the CDR3 is 13 residues. The CDR3 coding sequence is TGCGCCAGCAGCTTCGGGGACTCCAATGAGCAGTTCTTC. It yields the protein CASSFGDSNEQFF.

This rearrangement joins TRBV29-1 to TRBJ2-2; D possibly corresponds to TRBD2 (6 bases). The CDR3 has 12 residues. Germline assignment: CDR1 SQVTM and CDR2 ANQGSEA. Deletions cut 4 bases from V and 5 bases from J, with 8 bases between. The CDR3: CSVGGRTGELFF. CDR3 in DNA: TGCAGCGTTGGTGGGAGGACCGGGGAGCTGTTTTTT.

This chain joins TRBV5-5 and TRBJ2-1; D perhaps matches TRBD1 (5 bases). V was cut by 0 bases and J by 5 bases, with 12 bases left in between. CDR1 is SGHKS and CDR2 is YYEKEE in the germline V gene (reference sequence). The CDR3 is 15 amino acids. The CDR3 DNA follows: TGTGCCAGCAGCTTGGTAGTAGGGGTCCACAATGAGCAGTTCTTC. Translation: CASSLVVGVHNEQFF.

In this sample, this clone turned up a few times. The chain carries TRBV10-3 and TRBJ2-6, with unresolved D. Germline CDR1 ENHRY, CDR2 SYGVKD. The CDR3 contains 15 residues. With 4 bases removed from V and 2 bases from J, the gap between germline ends came to 9 bases. CDR3 region: CAISALGTGANVLTF. The CDR3 coding sequence is TGTGCCATCAGTGCGCTAGGTACTGGGGCCAACGTCCTGACTTTC.

The CDR3 bases are TGTGCCAGCAGCTTAGATAGCAGCGAGCAGTACTTC. Translation gives CASSLDSSEQYF. The genes are TRBV11-2 and TRBJ2-7; no clear D gene. The V end lost 0 bases, the J end lost 6 bases, and 6 bases lay between the germline ends. Germline V gene lookup returns CDR1 SGHAT and CDR2 FQNNGV. This CDR3 is 12 amino acids long.

The chain carries TRBV12-3 or TRBV12-4 and TRBJ1-2; D unresolved. The CDR3 runs to 12 residues. Deletions cut 3 bases from V and 7 bases from J, with 9 bases between. CDR3 nucleotide sequence: TGTGCCAGCAGTTTCGGCCGAGGTGGCTACACCTTC. Its protein is CASSFGRGGYTF.

The chain has TRBV9 and TRBJ2-1, with D maybe TRBD1 (6 bases). Trimming took 0 bases from V and 5 from J, leaving 12 bases between them. Germline CDR1 reads SGDLS; CDR2 reads YYNGEE. The CDR3 extends over 15 amino acids. CDR3 sequence reads: CASSVDVTGDNEQFF. As DNA, the CDR3 is TGTGCCAGCAGCGTAGACGTGACAGGCGACAATGAGCAGTTCTTC.

The chain joins TRBV7-9 to TRBJ2-1; 14 nucleotides agree with TRBD2. The CDR3 contains 15 residues. V lost 5 bases, J lost 7 bases, and 4 bases stayed unmatched. Germline CDR1 and CDR2: SEHNR and FQNEAQ (reference sequence). The CDR3 spells CASSAGLAGVNEQFF. In DNA, the CDR3 is TGTGCCAGCAGCGCGGGACTAGCGGGGGTAAATGAGCAGTTCTTC.

The table lists this clone with a count of one. The genes are TRBV9 and TRBJ2-2; D possibly corresponds to TRBD1 (5 bases). CDR3 size: 16 residues. Germline loops: CDR1 SGDLS, CDR2 YYNGEE. Trimming removed 3 bases from V and 5 bases from J, with 17 bases in between. This CDR3 is CASSGRSGIRTGELFF. The CDR3 DNA is TGTGCCAGCAGCGGACGATCAGGGATCAGAACCGGGGAGCTGTTTTTT.